This paragraph reports one T cell receptor beta chain. Germline and junction disagree at one end, which may indicate a read error. The source of the sample is a study of blood T cell repertoires in COVID-19. The CDR3 contains 15 residues. The V gene's germline CDR1 is SGHNT and CDR2 YYREEE (reference sequence). Sequenced by immunoSEQ multiplex PCR; TCRdb stores in-frame clones only, minus some. This sample yields about 190,000 clones, of which 90% are seen a single time; 0.53% belongs to the top ten. This clonotype originated in a man aged 50 or older with acute or convalescent COVID-19. J is TRBJ1-1 and V is TRBV5-4; 10 bases are shared with TRBD1. The sequenced material came from peripheral blood. CDR3 in amino acids: CASSSPGQGNPEAFF. CDR3 bases: TGTGCCAGCAGCTCTCCGGGACAGGGGAACCCTGAAGCTTTCTTT. Drawing the rest from reference TRBV5-4 and TRBJ1-1, the complete variable domain is ETGVTQSPTHLIKTRGQQVTLRCSSQSGHNTVSWYQQALGQGPQFIFQYYREEENGRGNFPPRFSGLQFPNYSSELNVNALELDDSALYLCASSSPGQGNPEAFFGQGTRLTVV.